This T cell receptor (beta chain) emerged from a study of blood T cell repertoires in COVID-19. Background on the study: The origin of the acute and convalescent COVID-19 samples was the United States, Italy and Spain.

V dropped 9 bases and J dropped 8 bases, with 16 bases sitting between them. The CDR3 totals 12 residues. This table comes from immunoSEQ multiplex PCR, and its TCRdb copy is limited to in-frame clones, with some not included. The profile covers 200,000 to 300,000 clones, with roughly 82% appearing a single time and over 2% taken by the ten largest. The receptor's source is a man aged 40-55 years who had recovered from COVID-19. The rearrangement uses TRBV12-3 or TRBV12-4 and TRBJ1-2, with D unresolved. Sequenced sample: peripheral blood. The CDR3 DNA sequence: TGTGCCAGTTCCGGGTCGGGAGGGGGCTACACCTTC. This gives the protein CASSGSGGGYTF.